This is a list of T cell receptor beta chains from one sample in a study of CD8 T cells in ankylosing spondylitis. One entry per CDR3 protein results from TCRdb running MiXCR on the 5' RACE reads. The table shows about 240,000 distinct CDR3 sequences, with around 7.8% occurring only once. Input material: blood, either unsorted or a sorted T cell fraction (not recorded which). These TCRs come from a male donor with ankylosing spondylitis or in good health (not recorded which). Each CDR3 is given with its conserved first and last residue. The order of the fields is V gene, J gene, D gene, CDR3 protein. A D gene is named only where the DNA matches it firmly.

TRBV29-1,TRBJ2-7,TRBD2,CSVEGLSGNSYEQYF
TRBV5-1,TRBJ2-5,.,CASSFFDILGETQYF
TRBV12-3/TRBV12-4,TRBJ1-5,TRBD1,CASTTGVQPQHF
TRBV6-1,TRBJ2-1,.,CASSADIAGSNEQFF
TRBV27,TRBJ2-2,.,CASSFRVTGELFF
TRBV9,TRBJ1-2,TRBD1,CASSPDRQGEWYGYTF
TRBV29-1,TRBJ2-1,.,CSVVAPGNEQFF
TRBV7-6,TRBJ1-5,.,CASSLERFQPQHF
TRBV6-1,TRBJ2-5,TRBD1,CASSAGTGGQETQYF
TRBV29-1,TRBJ2-7,.,CSVARSGYSNEQYF
TRBV3-1,TRBJ2-1,.,CASSLLGAMGQFF
TRBV28,TRBJ2-1,TRBD2,CASSFREREGNEQFF
TRBV29-1,TRBJ1-2,TRBD1,CSVEPGQGGYGYTF
TRBV7-2,TRBJ1-1,.,CASSPRVGTEAFF
TRBV7-8,TRBJ2-7,.,CASSLAFDGGYEQYF
TRBV4-3,TRBJ2-3,.,CASSQDPANADTQYF
TRBV24-1,TRBJ2-1,TRBD1,CATSDWTPGQDSYNEQFF
TRBV7-9,TRBJ2-7,.,CASSPPGLLEQYF
TRBV30,TRBJ2-1,.,CAWSRGLADGEQFF
TRBV20-1,TRBJ2-3,.,CSAPPSLSETDTQYF
TRBV20-1,TRBJ2-3,TRBD2,CSARETSGGDTQYF
TRBV20-1,TRBJ2-1,.,CSARVGRASYNEQFF
TRBV4-2,TRBJ2-1,TRBD2,CASSQDPGTSGYNEQFF
TRBV20-1,TRBJ2-1,TRBD1,CSAGDRGSFNEQFF
TRBV20-1,TRBJ2-5,.,CSARDRDERAQYF